The clone carrying this TCR beta chain was detected once. Per the germline V gene, CDR1 is SGHTA and CDR2 is FQGNSA. The CDR3 spans 16 residues. J was trimmed by 0 bases and V by 0 bases; bases with no gene match: 3. The record originates from a study of blood T cell repertoires in COVID-19. Turning to the study itself: Samples representing acute and convalescent COVID-19 were sourced from the United States, Italy and Spain. From T cells, B-cell-depleted T cells, or PBMCs came the material, which was cDNA or gDNA.

As processed by the authors: Amplification of reference gene primers provided the estimated nucleated cell counts. Sequenced by immunoSEQ multiplex PCR; TCRdb stores in-frame clones only, minus some. From that table come the V and J calls and clone size; the DNA was used to work out D and trimming. The sample includes about 34,000 clones, about 80% seen only once; the top ten take approximately 15%. The clonotype was recovered from a woman aged 70-85 years with acute or convalescent COVID-19. The chain recombines TRBV7-2 with TRBJ2-7; 9 positions match TRBD1. Sequencing was performed on peripheral blood. This CDR3 is CASSLAGTGSSYEQYF. The CDR3 DNA follows: TGTGCCAGCAGCTTAGCTGGGACAGGGAGCTCCTACGAGCAGTACTTC.